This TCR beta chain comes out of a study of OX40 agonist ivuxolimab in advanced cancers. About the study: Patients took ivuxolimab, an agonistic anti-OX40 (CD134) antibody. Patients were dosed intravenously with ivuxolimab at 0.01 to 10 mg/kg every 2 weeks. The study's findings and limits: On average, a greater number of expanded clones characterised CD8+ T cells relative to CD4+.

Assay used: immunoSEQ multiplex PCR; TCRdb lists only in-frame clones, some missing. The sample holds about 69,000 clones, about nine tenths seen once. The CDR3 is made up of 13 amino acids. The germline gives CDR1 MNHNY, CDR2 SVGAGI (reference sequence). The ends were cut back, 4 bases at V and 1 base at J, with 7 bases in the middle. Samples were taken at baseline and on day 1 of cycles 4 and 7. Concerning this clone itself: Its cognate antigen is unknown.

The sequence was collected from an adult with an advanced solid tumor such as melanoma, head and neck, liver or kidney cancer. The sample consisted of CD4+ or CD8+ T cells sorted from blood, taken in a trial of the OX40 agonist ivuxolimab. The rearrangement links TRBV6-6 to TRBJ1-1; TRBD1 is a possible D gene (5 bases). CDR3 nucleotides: TGTGCCAGCAGTTCAACAGGGAACACTGAAGCTTTCTTT. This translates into CASSSTGNTEAFF.